This TCR beta chain was sequenced for a study of T cells in narcolepsy. Regarding the study as a whole: In some patient and control memory CD4+ samples, autoreactive clones were absent. Autoreactive clonotypes reportedly recurred in blood of same and different patients, not controls.

TCRdb's copy holds only in-frame clones and misses some; the assay was immunoSEQ multiplex PCR. Here the sample spans tens of thousands of clones, approximately 79% being singletons. The CDR3 length is 13 residues. Trimming cost V 8 bases and J 2 bases; bases outside gene matches: 5. The germline V gene encodes CDR1 MDHEN and CDR2 SYDVKM. About this clone itself: Its target is unknown. Other DNA sequences in the sample encode the same CDR3.

The clonotype was recovered from a human donor in good health. This rearrangement joins TRBV28 to TRBJ2-7; TRBD1 matches 8 bases. Sequencing was done on a sample of memory (CD45RA-) CD4+ T cells from blood. CDR3 protein: CASSPGGPYEQYF. CDR3 sequence (DNA): TGTGCCAGCTCCCCAGGGGGCCCCTACGAGCAGTACTTC. The full variable domain, its missing parts supplied by reference TRBV28 and TRBJ2-7, is DVKVTQSSRYLVKRTGEKVFLECVQDMDHENMFWYRQDPGLGLRLIYFSYDVKMKEKGDIPEGYSVSREKKERFSLILESASTNQTSMYLCASSPGGPYEQYFGPGTRLTVT.